The clone carrying this TCR beta chain was observed once. Its antigen is undetermined. This sample was included in a study of T cell clones after liver transplantation. Study in general: HCV positivity affected three of eight recipients; the rest lacked autoimmune or viral indications.

Study observations and caveats: The donor-reactive repertoire was only partly measurable in two subjects, lacking donor cells.

Sorting of unstimulated PBMCs yielded separate CD3+CD4+ and CD3+CD8+ fractions. Unmatched junction bases numbered 0, after V lost 2 bases and J lost 1 base. The CDR3 is 14 residues long. Germline V CDR1 and CDR2: MNHNY, SVGAGI (reference sequence). Libraries were prepared by immunoSEQ multiplex PCR; TCRdb keeps only in-frame clonotypes and omits some of them. The sample records approximately 7,900 clones, 75% to 90% being singletons. This chain joins TRBV6-6 and TRBJ1-1; TRBD1 matches at 8 bases. The receptor's source is a human donor who received a liver transplant. The specimen comprised CD8+ T cells from blood, sampled before liver transplant. The CDR3 DNA reads TGTGCCAGCAGTTACGGACAGGGGAACACTGAAGCTTTCTTT. It codes for CASSYGQGNTEAFF.